The clone carrying this TCR beta chain appeared a few times. The data originate from a study of identical twins. TCRdb itself ran the 5' RACE reads through MiXCR, one entry per CDR3 protein. The sample has 690,000 or so distinct CDR3 sequences, 8.5% to 9.5% seen once. V shed 0 bases and J shed 8 bases, with 13 bases lying between them. The CDR3 covers 14 residues. CDR1 and CDR2 (germline): SGHDN, FVKESK. The same sample was also studied in work on yellow fever vaccine responses in identical twins.

The chain has TRBV14 and TRBJ2-5, with D unclear. The receptor comes from a woman aged 18-29 years in good health. Material: PBMCs. CDR3 protein: CASSQDLGGSTQYF. Written as DNA, the CDR3 is TGTGCCAGCAGCCAAGATCTGGGCGGTTCAACCCAGTACTTC.